These 24 T cell receptor beta chains were all obtained from the same sample, sequenced in a study of CD8 T cell repertoires and HIV-1 epitope variants. Antigen specificity for these receptors is unknown. Sequencing was performed with immunoSEQ multiplex PCR; in TCRdb, only in-frame clones are kept and a portion is missing. The sample lists 4,500 to 6,500 clones, 50% to 70% occurring once. Sequencing was done on a sample of cultured CD8+ T cells derived from PBMCs. The receptor source for this set is a male donor with HIV.

In this sample, this clone turned up once. The chain recombines TRBV27 with TRBJ1-1; weak D call: TRBD1 (5 bases). The CDR3 sequence is 14 residues long. Germline CDR1 is MNHEY and CDR2 is SMNVEV (reference sequence). Trimming stripped 7 bases from V and 1 base from J, with 13 bases between. CDR3 coding DNA: TGTGCCAGCAAGATGGGCCAGGGGAACACTGAAGCTTTCTTT. Translation: CASKMGQGNTEAFF.

This rearrangement joins TRBV27 to TRBJ2-1, with TRBD1 matching over 8 bases. The CDR3 consists of 16 residues. The V and J ends lost 5 bases and 7 bases, in that order; junction bases with no gene match: 13. CDR1 and CDR2 (germline): MNHEY, SMNVEV (reference sequence). The CDR3 DNA reads TGTGCCAGCAGTCAATACCAGGGGGCGATGGGGAATGAGCAGTTCTTC. It yields the protein CASSQYQGAMGNEQFF.

This clone appeared once. The CDR3 DNA sequence: TGTGCCACCAGCCCCGGGACAGGGGGAGCCTACGAGCAGTACTTC. Its protein product is CATSPGTGGAYEQYF. The chain combines TRBV15 with TRBJ2-7, with 11 bases matching TRBD1. Germline V gene sequence: CDR1 LNHNV, CDR2 YYDKDF (reference sequence). This CDR3 is 15 amino acids long. Trimming at V came to 5 bases and at J to 2 bases, leaving 5 bases not matched to a gene.

The chain has TRBV9 and TRBJ2-1; D gene ambiguous. The germline gives CDR1 SGDLS, CDR2 YYNGEE. The CDR3 spans 13 residues. Trimming left V 0 bases short and J 8 bases short, with 9 bases between. The chain's CDR3 is CASSVEATDEQFF. The CDR3 DNA sequence: TGTGCCAGCAGCGTAGAGGCCACGGATGAGCAGTTCTTC.

This clone has a handful of counts. V usage is TRBV5-6 and J usage is TRBJ1-1; D gene uncertain. This CDR3 contains 13 residues. Germline-derived CDR1 and CDR2 are SGHDT and YYEEEE. V was shortened by 3 bases and J by 0 bases, with 6 bases between the two germline ends. The CDR3 region has the DNA TGTGCCAGCAGCTGGGCTTTGAACACTGAAGCTTTCTTT. Amino acid sequence: CASSWALNTEAFF.

The chain joins TRBV19 to TRBJ2-3; 7 nucleotides line up with TRBD2. The CDR3 extends over 15 amino acids. V lost 3 bases to trimming and J lost 0 bases; unmatched junction nucleotides: 3. Germline CDR1 reads LNHDA; CDR2 reads SQIVND (reference sequence). CDR3 sequence: CASSIGTISTDTQYF. For the CDR3, the DNA is TGTGCCAGTAGTATCGGGACTATTAGCACAGATACGCAGTATTTT.

The chain has TRBV11-2 and TRBJ2-2, with 7 nucleotides matching TRBD1. CDR3 size: 16 residues. The V gene's germline CDR1 is SGHAT and CDR2 FQNNGV. V gave up 0 bases and J gave up 3 bases; unmatched junction bases: 4. CDR3 loop: CASSLEVQGYTGELFF. In DNA, the CDR3 is TGTGCCAGCAGCTTAGAAGTACAGGGGTACACCGGGGAGCTGTTTTTT.

The chain joins TRBV5-8 to TRBJ1-3; D may be TRBD1 (5 bases). V lost 2 bases and J 2 bases, leaving 11 bases between the germline ends. The CDR3 has 15 residues. The germline gives CDR1 SGHTS, CDR2 YDEGEE. The CDR3 here is CASSFGRDPGNTIYF. The CDR3 nucleotides read TGTGCCAGCAGCTTCGGACGGGACCCTGGAAACACCATATATTTT.

This chain uses TRBV14 with TRBJ1-2; D perhaps matches TRBD1 (6 bases). The germline gives CDR1 SGHDN, CDR2 FVKESK. Trimming left V 0 bases short and J 3 bases short, with 11 bases between. The CDR3 extends over 15 amino acids. Here the CDR3 DNA reads TGTGCCAGCAGCCAAGATGAGGGGGGTTACTATGGCTACACCTTC. This gives the protein CASSQDEGGYYGYTF.

The genes are TRBV7-9 and TRBJ2-7; 8 bases are shared with TRBD1. The V gene's germline CDR1 is SEHNR and CDR2 FQNEAQ (reference sequence). The V segment lost 5 bases and the J segment 5 bases; nucleotides outside the gene matches: 11. The CDR3 extends over 15 amino acids. The CDR3: CASSEIQGAINEQYF. The CDR3 DNA reads as TGTGCCAGCAGCGAGATTCAGGGGGCGATCAACGAGCAGTACTTC.

The chain employs TRBV7-6 and TRBJ1-3, with 9 bases that match TRBD1. Germline CDR1 reads SGHVS; CDR2 reads FNYEAQ. Trimming at V came to 1 base and at J to 0 bases, leaving 4 bases not matched to a gene. The CDR3 totals 17 residues. The CDR3 region is CASSLGGQGTSGNTIYF. CDR3 coding DNA: TGTGCCAGCAGCTTAGGGGGACAGGGAACCTCTGGAAACACCATATATTTT.

This clone is a singleton in its sample. The V gene is TRBV11-3, the J gene TRBJ2-1; TRBD2 agrees at 9 bases. CDR1 is SGHNT and CDR2 is YENEEA in the germline V gene. The V and J ends lost 4 bases and 7 bases, in that order; junction bases with no gene match: 11. This CDR3 is built from 16 residues. The CDR3, as DNA: TGTGCCAGCAGCTCCCAGCGGGAGGTCCAAGGTAATGAGCAGTTCTTC. Translating it yields CASSSQREVQGNEQFF.

V usage is TRBV6-6 and J usage is TRBJ2-1, with 7 bases aligning to TRBD1. Unmatched junction bases numbered 5, after V lost 2 bases and J lost 4 bases. CDR3 size: 15 residues. Looked up from germline, CDR1 is MNHNY and CDR2 is SVGAGI (reference sequence). CDR3 in amino acids: CASSYRQGEYNEQFF. The CDR3 region has the DNA TGTGCCAGCAGTTACCGACAGGGCGAATACAATGAGCAGTTCTTC.

The chain uses TRBV7-9 and TRBJ1-1; perhaps TRBD1 as D (5 bases). Trimming took 8 bases from V and 5 from J, leaving 9 bases between them. Germline CDR1 and CDR2: SEHNR and FQNEAQ (reference sequence). The CDR3 contains 11 residues. CDR3 nucleotides: TGTGCCAGCGCCGGGGGGACTGAAGCTTTCTTT. Translated: CASAGGTEAFF.

The CDR3: CASSPPTGGLRSYNEQFF. The DNA of the CDR3 is TGTGCCAGCTCACCACCCACAGGGGGCCTAAGGAGCTACAATGAGCAGTTCTTC. The rearrangement links TRBV18 to TRBJ2-1; 9 nucleotides match TRBD1. V trimming: 0 bases; J trimming: 3 bases; junction bases outside the gene matches: 9. Germline lookup yields CDR1 KGHSH and CDR2 LQKENI. The CDR3 extends over 18 amino acids.

The chain combines TRBV7-6 with TRBJ2-1, with D possibly called TRBD1 or TRBD2 (5 bases each). This CDR3 has 15 residues. V was clipped by 1 base and J by 7 bases, with 14 bases between them. Germline V gene lookup returns CDR1 SGHVS and CDR2 FNYEAQ. In DNA form, the CDR3 reads TGTGCCAGCAGCTTAGGTTGGGGGACCGGGAATGAGCAGTTCTTC. Protein sequence: CASSLGWGTGNEQFF.

The CDR3 region is CASTHLTSGSRNEQFF. The DNA for the CDR3 is TGTGCCAGTACCCATCTCACTAGCGGGAGTCGGAATGAGCAGTTCTTC. V gene TRBV19 combines with J gene TRBJ2-1; TRBD2 matches 11 bases. The germline V gene has CDR1 LNHDA and CDR2 SQIVND (reference sequence). CDR3 length: 16 residues. V shed 7 bases and J 7 bases; nucleotides not matched to a gene: 12.

This sequence joins TRBV5-1 and TRBJ2-5, with 15 nucleotides matching TRBD2. This CDR3 contains 16 residues. CDR1 is SGHRS, CDR2 YFSETQ, per germline. V gave up 0 bases and J gave up 5 bases; unmatched junction bases: 2. Here the CDR3 reads CASSLAGTSGRETQYF. The DNA of the CDR3 is TGCGCCAGCAGCTTGGCCGGGACTAGCGGGAGGGAGACCCAGTACTTC.

The V and J genes are TRBV19 and TRBJ1-3; no definite D call. Germline V gene data show CDR1 as LNHDA and CDR2 as SQIVND (reference sequence). Trimming pared 5 bases from V and 1 base from J, leaving 9 bases between. The CDR3 loop spans 14 amino acids. The CDR3 spells CASSPTVSGNTIYF. DNA for the CDR3: TGTGCCAGTAGTCCTACCGTGTCTGGAAACACCATATATTTT. Looking up the rest from reference TRBV19 and TRBJ1-3 gives the full variable domain: DGGITQSPKYLFRKEGQNVTLSCEQNLNHDAMYWYRQDPGQGLRLIYYSQIVNDFQKGDIAEGYSVSREKKESFPLTVTSAQKNPTAFYLCASSPTVSGNTIYFGEGSWLTVV.

In its sample, this clone was seen a few times. This chain joins TRBV4-3 and TRBJ2-7; D gene ambiguous. Trimming removed 0 bases from V and 3 bases from J, with 6 bases in between. In germline, CDR1 is LGHNA, CDR2 YSLEER. The CDR3 extends over 13 amino acids. In DNA form, the CDR3 reads TGCGCCAGCAGCCAAGAATTAAGCTACGAGCAGTACTTC. This sequence encodes CASSQELSYEQYF.

CDR3: CASSTGLADNEQFF. In nucleotides, the CDR3 is TGTGCCAGCAGTACCGGACTAGCCGACAATGAGCAGTTCTTC. This chain uses TRBV28 with TRBJ2-1, with TRBD2 identical over 8 bases. V shed 5 bases and J 5 bases; nucleotides not matched to a gene: 5. The CDR3 runs to 14 residues. Germline V gene sequence: CDR1 MDHEN, CDR2 SYDVKM.

This chain uses TRBV5-1 with TRBJ2-5; D possibly corresponds to TRBD1 (5 bases). The CDR3 sequence is 13 residues long. With 0 bases removed from V and 7 bases from J, the gap between germline ends came to 10 bases. Germline assignment: CDR1 SGHRS and CDR2 YFSETQ. Here the CDR3 reads CASSLEGQGTQYF. The CDR3 nucleotides read TGCGCCAGCAGCTTGGAGGGGCAGGGGACCCAGTACTTC.

The chain joins TRBV28 to TRBJ2-3; 10 nucleotides match TRBD2. The CDR3 totals 18 residues. V shed 2 bases and J 0 bases; nucleotides not matched to a gene: 8. Per the germline V gene, CDR1 is MDHEN and CDR2 is SYDVKM. CDR3 DNA: TGTGCCAGCAGTTTACTAGCGGGGGATTACGTTAGCACAGATACGCAGTATTTT. This encodes CASSLLAGDYVSTDTQYF.

J is TRBJ2-7 and V is TRBV19; D unclear. Trimming took 2 bases from V and 5 from J, leaving 10 bases between them. The CDR3 contains 13 residues. Germline assignment: CDR1 LNHDA and CDR2 SQIVND (reference sequence). CDR3 loop: CASSILVSDEQYF. In nucleotides, the CDR3 is TGTGCCAGTAGTATACTAGTCAGCGACGAGCAGTACTTC.